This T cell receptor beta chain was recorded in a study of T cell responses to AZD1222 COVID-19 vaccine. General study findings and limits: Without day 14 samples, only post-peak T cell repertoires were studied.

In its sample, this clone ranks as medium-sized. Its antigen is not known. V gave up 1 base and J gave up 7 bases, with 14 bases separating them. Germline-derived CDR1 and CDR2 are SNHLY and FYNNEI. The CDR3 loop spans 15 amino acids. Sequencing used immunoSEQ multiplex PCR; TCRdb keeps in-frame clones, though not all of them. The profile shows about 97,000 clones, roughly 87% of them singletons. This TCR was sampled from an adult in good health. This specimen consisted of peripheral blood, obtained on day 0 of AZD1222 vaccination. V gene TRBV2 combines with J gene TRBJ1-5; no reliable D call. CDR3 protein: CASSEEQTGNQPQHF. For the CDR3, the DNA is TGTGCCAGCAGTGAAGAACAGACGGGAAACCAGCCCCAGCATTTT.